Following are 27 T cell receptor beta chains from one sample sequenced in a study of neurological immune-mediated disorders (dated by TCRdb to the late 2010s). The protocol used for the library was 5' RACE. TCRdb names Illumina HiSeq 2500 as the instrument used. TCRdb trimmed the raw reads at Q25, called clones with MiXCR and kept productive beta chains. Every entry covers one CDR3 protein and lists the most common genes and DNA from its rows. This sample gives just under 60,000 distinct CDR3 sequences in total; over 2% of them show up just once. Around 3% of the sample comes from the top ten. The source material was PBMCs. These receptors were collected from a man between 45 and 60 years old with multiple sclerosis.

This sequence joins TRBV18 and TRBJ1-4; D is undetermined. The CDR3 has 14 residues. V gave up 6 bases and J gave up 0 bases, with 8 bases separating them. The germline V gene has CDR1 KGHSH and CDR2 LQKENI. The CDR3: CASSQFSTNEKLFF. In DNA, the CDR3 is TGTGCCAGCTCCCAGTTTTCAACTAATGAAAAACTGTTTTTT.

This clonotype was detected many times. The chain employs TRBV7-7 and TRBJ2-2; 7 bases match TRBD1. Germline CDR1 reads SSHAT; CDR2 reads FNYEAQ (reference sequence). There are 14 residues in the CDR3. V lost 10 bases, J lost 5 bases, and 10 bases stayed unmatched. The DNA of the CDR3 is TGTGCCACCGAAGACAGGGCTCGGACCGGGGAGCTGTTTTTT. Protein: CATEDRARTGELFF.

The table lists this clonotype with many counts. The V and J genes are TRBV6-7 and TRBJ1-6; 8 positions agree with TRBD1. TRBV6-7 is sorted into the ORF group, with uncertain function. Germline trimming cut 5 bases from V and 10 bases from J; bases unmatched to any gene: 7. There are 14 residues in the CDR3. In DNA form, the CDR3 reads TGTGCCAGCAGTCGACAGGGGAGGGGATCACCCCTCCACTTT. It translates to CASSRQGRGSPLHF.

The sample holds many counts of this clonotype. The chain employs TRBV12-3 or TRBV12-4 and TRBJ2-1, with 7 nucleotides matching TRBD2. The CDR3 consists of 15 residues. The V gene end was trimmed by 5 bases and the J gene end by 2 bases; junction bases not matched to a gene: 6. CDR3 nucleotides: TGTGCCAGCAGTCGACTAGCAGCAACCTACAATGAGCAGTTCTTC. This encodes CASSRLAATYNEQFF.

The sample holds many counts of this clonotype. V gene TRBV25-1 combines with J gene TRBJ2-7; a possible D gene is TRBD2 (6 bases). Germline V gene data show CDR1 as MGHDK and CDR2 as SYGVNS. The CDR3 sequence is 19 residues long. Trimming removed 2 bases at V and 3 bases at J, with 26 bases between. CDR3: CASSEGVQNRGIKNYEQYF. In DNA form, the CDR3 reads TGTGCCAGCAGTGAAGGGGTACAGAACCGGGGGATAAAGAACTACGAGCAGTACTTC.

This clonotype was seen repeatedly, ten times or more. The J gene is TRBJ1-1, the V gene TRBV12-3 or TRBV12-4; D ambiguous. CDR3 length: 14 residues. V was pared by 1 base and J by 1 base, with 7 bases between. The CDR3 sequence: CASSLVAANTEAFF. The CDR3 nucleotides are TGTGCCAGCAGTTTAGTGGCAGCGAACACTGAAGCTTTCTTT.

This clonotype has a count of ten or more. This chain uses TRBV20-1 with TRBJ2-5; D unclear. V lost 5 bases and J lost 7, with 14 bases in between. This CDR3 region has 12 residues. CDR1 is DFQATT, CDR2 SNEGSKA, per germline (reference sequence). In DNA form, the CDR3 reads TGCAGTGCTGGACCGTTAGAGAGGACCCAGTACTTC. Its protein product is CSAGPLERTQYF.

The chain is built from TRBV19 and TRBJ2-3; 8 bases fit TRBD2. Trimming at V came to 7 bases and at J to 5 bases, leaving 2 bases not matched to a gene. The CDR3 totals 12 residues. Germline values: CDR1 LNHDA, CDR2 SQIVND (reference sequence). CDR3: CASNRGGDTQYF. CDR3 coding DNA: TGTGCCAGTAACCGGGGGGGAGATACGCAGTATTTT.

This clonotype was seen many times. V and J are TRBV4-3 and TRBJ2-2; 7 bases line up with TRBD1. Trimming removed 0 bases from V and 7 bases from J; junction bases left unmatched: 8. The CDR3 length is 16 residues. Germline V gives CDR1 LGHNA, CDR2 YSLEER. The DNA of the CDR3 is TGCGCCAGCAGCCAAGATAGGGGGCAGGCGAACGGGGAGCTGTTTTTT. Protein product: CASSQDRGQANGELFF.

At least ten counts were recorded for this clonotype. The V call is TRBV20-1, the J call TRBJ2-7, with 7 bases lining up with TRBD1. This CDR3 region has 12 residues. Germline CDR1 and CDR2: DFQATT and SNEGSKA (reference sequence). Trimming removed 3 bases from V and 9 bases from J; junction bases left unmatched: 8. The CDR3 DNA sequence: TGCAGTGCTAGTGACAGGGTCGGCGTGCAGTACTTC. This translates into CSASDRVGVQYF.

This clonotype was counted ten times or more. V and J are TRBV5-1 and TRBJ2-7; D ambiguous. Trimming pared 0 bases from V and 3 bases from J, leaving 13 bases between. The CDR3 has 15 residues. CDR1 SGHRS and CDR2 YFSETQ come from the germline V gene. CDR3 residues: CASSLDSLTFYEQYF. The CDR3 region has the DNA TGCGCCAGCAGCTTGGATAGCTTGACCTTCTACGAGCAGTACTTC. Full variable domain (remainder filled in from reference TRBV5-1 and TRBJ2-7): KAGVTQTPRYLIKTRGQQVTLSCSPISGHRSVSWYQQTPGQGLQFLFEYFSETQRNKGNFPGRFSGRQFSNSRSEMNVSTLELGDSALYLCASSLDSLTFYEQYFGPGTRLTVT.

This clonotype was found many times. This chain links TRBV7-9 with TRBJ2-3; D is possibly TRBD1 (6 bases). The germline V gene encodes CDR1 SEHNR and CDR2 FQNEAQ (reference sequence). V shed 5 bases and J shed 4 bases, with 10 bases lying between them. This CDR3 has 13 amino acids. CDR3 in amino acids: CASSPEGADTQYF. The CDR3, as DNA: TGTGCCAGCAGCCCTGAGGGGGCAGATACGCAGTATTTT.

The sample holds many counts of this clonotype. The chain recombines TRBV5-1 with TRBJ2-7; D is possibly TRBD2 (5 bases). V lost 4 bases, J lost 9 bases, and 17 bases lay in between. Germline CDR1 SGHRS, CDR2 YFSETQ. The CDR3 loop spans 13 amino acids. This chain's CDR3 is CASSLSGEGWQYF. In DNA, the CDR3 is TGCGCCAGCAGCCTGAGCGGAGAGGGCTGGCAGTACTTC.

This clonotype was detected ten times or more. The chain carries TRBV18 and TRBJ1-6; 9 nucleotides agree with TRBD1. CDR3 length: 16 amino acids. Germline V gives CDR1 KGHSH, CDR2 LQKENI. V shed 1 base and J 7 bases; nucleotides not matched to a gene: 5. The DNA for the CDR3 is TGTGCCAGCTCACCACGGGACAGGGTCGGGAATTCACCCCTCCACTTT. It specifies CASSPRDRVGNSPLHF.

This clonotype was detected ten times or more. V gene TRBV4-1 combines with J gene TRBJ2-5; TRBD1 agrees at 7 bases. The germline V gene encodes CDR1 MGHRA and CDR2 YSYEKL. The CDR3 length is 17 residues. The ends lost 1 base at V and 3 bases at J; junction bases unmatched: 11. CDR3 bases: TGCGCCAGCAGCCAAGTCCTCGACAGGGAATTCGAAGAGACCCAGTACTTC. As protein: CASSQVLDREFEETQYF.

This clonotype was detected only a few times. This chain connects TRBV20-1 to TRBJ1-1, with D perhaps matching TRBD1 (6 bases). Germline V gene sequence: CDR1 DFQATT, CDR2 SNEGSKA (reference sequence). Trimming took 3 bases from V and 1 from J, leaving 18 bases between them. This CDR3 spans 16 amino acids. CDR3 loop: CSASRQGMGANTEAFF. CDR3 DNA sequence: TGCAGTGCTAGTCGGCAGGGGATGGGGGCGAACACTGAAGCTTTCTTT.

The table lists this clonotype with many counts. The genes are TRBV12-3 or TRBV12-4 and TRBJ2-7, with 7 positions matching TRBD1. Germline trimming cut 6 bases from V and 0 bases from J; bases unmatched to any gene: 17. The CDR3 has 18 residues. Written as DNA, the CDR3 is TGTGCCAGCAGATCCGGGACAGCGTCTTCCATTAGCTCCTACGAGCAGTACTTC. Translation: CASRSGTASSISSYEQYF.

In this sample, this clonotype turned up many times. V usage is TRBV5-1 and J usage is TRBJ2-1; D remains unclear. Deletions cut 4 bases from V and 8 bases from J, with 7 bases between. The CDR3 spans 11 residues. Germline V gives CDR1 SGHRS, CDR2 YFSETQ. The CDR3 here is CASSPGYEQFF. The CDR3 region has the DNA TGCGCCAGCAGCCCCGGGTATGAGCAGTTCTTC.

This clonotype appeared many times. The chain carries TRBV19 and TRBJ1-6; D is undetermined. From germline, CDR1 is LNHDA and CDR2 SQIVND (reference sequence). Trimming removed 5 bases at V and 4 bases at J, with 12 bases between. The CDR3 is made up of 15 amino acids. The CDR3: CASSRTDEYNSPLHF. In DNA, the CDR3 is TGTGCCAGTAGTCGGACGGACGAGTATAATTCACCCCTCCACTTT.

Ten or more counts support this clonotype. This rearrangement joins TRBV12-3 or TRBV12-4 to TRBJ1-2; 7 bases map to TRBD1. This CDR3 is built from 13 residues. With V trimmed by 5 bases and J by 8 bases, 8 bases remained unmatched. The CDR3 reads CASSRTGARGYTF. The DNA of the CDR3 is TGTGCCAGCAGTCGGACAGGCGCTCGGGGCTACACCTTC.

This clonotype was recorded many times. The CDR3 reads CASSSDREGAQYF. In nucleotides, the CDR3 is TGTGCCAGCAGCTCAGACAGGGAAGGTGCGCAGTATTTT. V gene TRBV27 combines with J gene TRBJ2-3, with 7 bases aligning to TRBD1. Germline assignment: CDR1 MNHEY and CDR2 SMNVEV (reference sequence). The CDR3 spans 13 residues. After removal of 6 bases from V and 10 bases from J, the junction contained 10 bases not matched to a gene.

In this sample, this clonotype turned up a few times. CDR3 DNA sequence: TGTGCCAGCTCACCACCGCAGGGGGGGAATGAGCAGTTCTTC. It codes for CASSPPQGGNEQFF. The chain combines TRBV18 with TRBJ2-1; tentatively, D is TRBD1 or TRBD2 (7 bases each). The CDR3 is 14 amino acids. The V and J ends lost 0 bases and 7 bases respectively, with 10 bases between them. Germline V CDR1 and CDR2: KGHSH, LQKENI.

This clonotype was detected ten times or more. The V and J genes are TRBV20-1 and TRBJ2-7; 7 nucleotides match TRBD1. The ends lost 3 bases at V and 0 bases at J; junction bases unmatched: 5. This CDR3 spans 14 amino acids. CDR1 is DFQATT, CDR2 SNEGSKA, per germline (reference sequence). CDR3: CSASGTESSYEQYF. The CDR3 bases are TGCAGTGCTAGTGGGACAGAAAGCTCCTACGAGCAGTACTTC.

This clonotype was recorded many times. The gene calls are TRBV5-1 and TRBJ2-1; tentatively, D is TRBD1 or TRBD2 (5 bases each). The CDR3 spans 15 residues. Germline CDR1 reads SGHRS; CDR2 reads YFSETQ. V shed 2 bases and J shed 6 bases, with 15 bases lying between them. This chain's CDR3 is CASSLYGTLPNEQFF. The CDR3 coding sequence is TGCGCCAGCAGCTTATACGGGACCCTGCCCAATGAGCAGTTCTTC.

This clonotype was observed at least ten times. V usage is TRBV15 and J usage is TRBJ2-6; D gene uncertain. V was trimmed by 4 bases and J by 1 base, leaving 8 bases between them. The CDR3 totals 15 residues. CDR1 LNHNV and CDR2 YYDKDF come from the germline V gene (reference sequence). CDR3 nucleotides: TGTGCCACCAGCATAGCCCAATCTGGGGCCAACGTCCTGACTTTC. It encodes CATSIAQSGANVLTF.

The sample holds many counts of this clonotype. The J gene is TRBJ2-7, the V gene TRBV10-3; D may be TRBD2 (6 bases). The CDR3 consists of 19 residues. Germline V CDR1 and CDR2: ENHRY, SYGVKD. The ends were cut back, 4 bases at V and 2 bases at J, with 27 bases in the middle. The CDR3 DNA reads TGTGCCATCAGTGCCAGCCCAGGAGTCCCGGGAGAAAGAGCCTACGAGCAGTACTTC. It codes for CAISASPGVPGERAYEQYF.

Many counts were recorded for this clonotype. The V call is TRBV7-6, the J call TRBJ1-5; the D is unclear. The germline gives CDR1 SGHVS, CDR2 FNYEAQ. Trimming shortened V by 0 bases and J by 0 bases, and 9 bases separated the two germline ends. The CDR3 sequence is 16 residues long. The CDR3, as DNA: TGTGCCAGCAGCTTAGCATCCGGAAATAGCAATCAGCCCCAGCATTTT. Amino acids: CASSLASGNSNQPQHF.